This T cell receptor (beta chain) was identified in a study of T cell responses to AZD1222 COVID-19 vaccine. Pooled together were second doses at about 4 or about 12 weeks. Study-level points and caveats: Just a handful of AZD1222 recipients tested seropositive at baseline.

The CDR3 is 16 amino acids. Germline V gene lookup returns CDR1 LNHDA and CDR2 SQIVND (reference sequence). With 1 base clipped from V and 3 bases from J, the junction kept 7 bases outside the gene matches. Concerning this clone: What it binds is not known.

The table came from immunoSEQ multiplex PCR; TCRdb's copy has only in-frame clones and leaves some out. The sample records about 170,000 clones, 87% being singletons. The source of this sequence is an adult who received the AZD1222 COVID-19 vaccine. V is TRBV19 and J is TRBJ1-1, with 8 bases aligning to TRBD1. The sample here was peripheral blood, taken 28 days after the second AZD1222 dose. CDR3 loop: CASSIVQGAVYTEAFF. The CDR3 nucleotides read TGTGCCAGTAGTATAGTGCAGGGGGCCGTTTACACTGAAGCTTTCTTT. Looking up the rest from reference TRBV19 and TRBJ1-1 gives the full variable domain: DGGITQSPKYLFRKEGQNVTLSCEQNLNHDAMYWYRQDPGQGLRLIYYSQIVNDFQKGDIAEGYSVSREKKESFPLTVTSAQKNPTAFYLCASSIVQGAVYTEAFFGQGTRLTVV.